The 2 T cell receptor beta chains listed next were all sequenced from one sample in a study of spatial heterogeneity in lung cancer. Time point indicated: blood at routine non-recurrence follow-up after resection. Sequencing was performed on whole RNA extracted from tumor and nontumor lung tissue, or from frozen PBMC, and the material was left unsorted. MiXCR, applied by TCRdb to the 5' RACE reads, yields one record per CDR3 protein. Found here are some 54,000 distinct CDR3 sequences, roughly 7% of them singletons; the top ten hold 35%. This specimen was PBMCs, taken at follow-up. The receptors come from a female donor with early-stage non-small cell lung cancer.

This clonotype has a count of ten or more. This sequence joins TRBV2 and TRBJ2-5; 9 nucleotides match TRBD2. CDR3 length equals 13 residues. The germline V gene encodes CDR1 SNHLY and CDR2 FYNNEI. V dropped 7 bases and J dropped 4; count of bases not matched to a gene: 4. CDR3 amino acids: CASMFSGGETQYF. As DNA, the CDR3 is TGTGCCAGCATGTTTAGCGGGGGAGAGACCCAGTACTTC. The complete variable domain, with remaining parts taken from reference TRBV2 and TRBJ2-5, reads EPEVTQTPSHQVTQMGQEVILRCVPISNHLYFYWYRQILGQKVEFLVSFYNNEISEKSEIFDDQFSVERPDGSNFTLKIRSTKLEDSAMYFCASMFSGGETQYFGPGTRLLVL.

This clonotype was counted at least ten times. The V gene is TRBV6-2 or TRBV6-3, the J gene TRBJ2-3; TRBD2 is a possible D gene (6 bases). V dropped 5 bases and J dropped 2 bases, with 17 bases sitting between them. CDR1 and CDR2 (germline): MNHEY, SVGEGT. The length of the CDR3 is 16 residues. The CDR3 nucleotides read TGTGCCAGCAGTCCTCGTGGGGGGACCCTCACAGATACGCAGTATTTT. Protein sequence: CASSPRGGTLTDTQYF.